This T cell receptor (beta chain) comes out of a study of spatial heterogeneity in lung cancer. Broader study findings: Mutation counts in tumors were tracked by counts of expanded intratumoral alpha and beta TCRs.

A note on this clonotype: The antigen is unknown.

Regarding time point: sample taken at primary tumor resection. TCRdb reanalysed the 5' RACE reads using MiXCR and keeps one entry per CDR3 protein. The table includes some 15,000 distinct CDR3 sequences, around 7.5% detected once. CDR3 size: 14 residues. V trimming: 5 bases; J trimming: 7 bases; junction bases outside the gene matches: 5. Germline CDR1 SGHTA, CDR2 FQGNSA. The chain employs TRBV7-2 and TRBJ2-2, with 9 positions matching TRBD2. The TCR sequence derives from a male donor with early-stage non-small cell lung cancer. The material was lung tumor tissue, obtained at surgery. CDR3: CASSRSGSNGELFF. The CDR3 region has the DNA TGTGCCAGCAGCCGTAGCGGGAGTAACGGGGAGCTGTTTTTT.